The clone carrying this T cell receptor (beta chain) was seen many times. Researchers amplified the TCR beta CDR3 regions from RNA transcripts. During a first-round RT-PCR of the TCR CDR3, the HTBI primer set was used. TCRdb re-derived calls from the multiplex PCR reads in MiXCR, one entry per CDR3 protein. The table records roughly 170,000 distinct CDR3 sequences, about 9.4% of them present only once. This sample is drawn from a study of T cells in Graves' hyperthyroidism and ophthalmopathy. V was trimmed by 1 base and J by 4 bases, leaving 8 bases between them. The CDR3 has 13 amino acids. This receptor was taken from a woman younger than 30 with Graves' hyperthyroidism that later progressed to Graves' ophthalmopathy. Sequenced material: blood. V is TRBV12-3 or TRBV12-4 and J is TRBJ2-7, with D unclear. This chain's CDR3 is CASSLVGSYEQYF. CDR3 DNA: TGTGCCAGCAGTTTAGTTGGCAGTTACGAGCAGTACTTC.